Listed here is a single TCR beta chain. The V gene's germline CDR1 is SGDLS and CDR2 YYNGEE. This CDR3 spans 14 amino acids. Trimming shortened V by 2 bases and J by 1 base, and 7 bases separated the two germline ends. Authors' methods: Scientists estimated how many nucleated cells there were by amplifying reference gene primers. Only in-frame clones appear in the TCRdb table, and some are missing; sequencing was by immunoSEQ multiplex PCR. D and trimming were read from the DNA, whereas the V and J calls and clone size are those reported in that table. The top ten hold under 5% of the sample, which has 200,000 to 300,000 clones, 80% to 90% seen once. This specimen comes from a study of blood T cell repertoires in COVID-19. Study at large: Italy, Spain and the United States were the sources of the convalescent and acute COVID-19 samples.

This sequence joins TRBV9 and TRBJ1-3, with unresolved D. The TCR was taken from a man in his sixties with acute or convalescent COVID-19. Sample: peripheral blood. CDR3 sequence: CASSVYDSGNTIYF. The CDR3 DNA sequence: TGTGCCAGCAGCGTCTATGATTCTGGAAACACCATATATTTT. Drawing the rest from reference TRBV9 and TRBJ1-3, the complete variable domain is DSGVTQTPKHLITATGQRVTLRCSPRSGDLSVYWYQQSLDQGLQFLIQYYNGEERAKGNILERFSAQQFPDLHSELNLSSLELGDSALYFCASSVYDSGNTIYFGEGSWLTVV.